These T cell receptor beta chains were read from a single sample in a study of T cell responses to AZD1222 COVID-19 vaccine. The data were produced by immunoSEQ multiplex PCR, yet TCRdb's version contains in-frame clones alone and is incomplete. The sample has about 72,000 clones, about 89% seen once. The sequenced sample was peripheral blood, obtained 28 days after the second AZD1222 dose. Receptors were obtained from an adult who received the AZD1222 COVID-19 vaccine. CDR3s include the opening cysteine and the closing phenylalanine or tryptophan. Each record gives: J gene, clone size, D gene, V gene, CDR3 DNA, CDR3 protein. The D gene is left open where the match is weak. Only part of the rows carry a size: once, few, many, or a class if the clone is expanded.

TRBJ2-7 | once | TRBD2 | TRBV3-1/TRBV3-2 | TGTGCCAGCAGAGCGGGAGGGTACGAGCAGTACTTC | CASRAGGYEQYF
TRBJ1-5 | . | . | TRBV19 | TGTGCCAGTAGTATTAGCAATCAGCCCCAGCATTTT | CASSISNQPQHF
TRBJ2-7 | . | . | TRBV7-3 | TGTGCCAGCAGCTTAATGGGGGACGGCGAGCAGTACTTC | CASSLMGDGEQYF
TRBJ2-7 | . | TRBD2 | TRBV11-3 | TGTGCCAGCAGACTAACTAGCGGGAGTCGCGAGCAGTACTTC | CASRLTSGSREQYF
TRBJ1-3 | once | TRBD1 | TRBV9 | TGTGCCAGCAGCAGCCGACAGGGCACAGGAAACACCATATATTTT | CASSSRQGTGNTIYF
TRBJ1-4 | once | . | TRBV19 | TGTGCCAGTAGTGCCGGGGGGGGTGAAAAACTGTTTTTT | CASSAGGGEKLFF
TRBJ2-7 | once | TRBD1 | TRBV10-3 | TGTGCCATCAGTGAAGGGACAGGGGAGGACGAGCAGTACTTC | CAISEGTGEDEQYF
TRBJ2-1 | . | TRBD2 | TRBV11-3 | TGTGCCAGCAGCTTACTCGGGGGGTCCTACAATGAGCAGTTCTTC | CASSLLGGSYNEQFF
TRBJ1-5 | . | TRBD1 | TRBV7-9 | TGTGCCAGCAGCTTCGGGACAGGGGCTCAGCCCCAGCATTTT | CASSFGTGAQPQHF
TRBJ2-1 | few | . | TRBV29-1 | TGCAGCGTTGAGGGACGAGCCAAAAATGAGCAGTTCTTC | CSVEGRAKNEQFF
TRBJ1-3 | . | . | TRBV9 | TGTGCCAGCAGCGCCAGTGGGAACTCTGGAAACACCATATATTTT | CASSASGNSGNTIYF
TRBJ2-5 | . | TRBD1 | TRBV2 | TGTGCCAGCAGGGGACAGGGAGGGGAGACCCAGTACTTC | CASRGQGGETQYF
TRBJ2-5 | . | TRBD2 | TRBV6-5 | TGTGCCAGCACCAGGACTAGCGGGAGACAAGAGACCCAGTACTTC | CASTRTSGRQETQYF
TRBJ1-5 | . | . | TRBV5-5 | TGTGCCAGCAGCCCCGGCACGTCGGATCAGCCCCAGCATTTT | CASSPGTSDQPQHF
TRBJ2-6 | . | . | TRBV4-2 | TGTGCCAGCAGCCAAGATTGGTTTCGGAGCTCTGGGGCCAACGTCCTGACTTTC | CASSQDWFRSSGANVLTF
TRBJ2-3 | . | TRBD2 | TRBV28 | TGTGCCAGCAGATTAACTAGCGGGAGTATTTTAGGGACAGATACGCAGTATTTT | CASRLTSGSILGTDTQYF
TRBJ1-5 | . | . | TRBV11-2 | TGTGCCAGCAGCCCACGCCAGGGTGGGAGCAATCAGCCCCAGCATTTT | CASSPRQGGSNQPQHF